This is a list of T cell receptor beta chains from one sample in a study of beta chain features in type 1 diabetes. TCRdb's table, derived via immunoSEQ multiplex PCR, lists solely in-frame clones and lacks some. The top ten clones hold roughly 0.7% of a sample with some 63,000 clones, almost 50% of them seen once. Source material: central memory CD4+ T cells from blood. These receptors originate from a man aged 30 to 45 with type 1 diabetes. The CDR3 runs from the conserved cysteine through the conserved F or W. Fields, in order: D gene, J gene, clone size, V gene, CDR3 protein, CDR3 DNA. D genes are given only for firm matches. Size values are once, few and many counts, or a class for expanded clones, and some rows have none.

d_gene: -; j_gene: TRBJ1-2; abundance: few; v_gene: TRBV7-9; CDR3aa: CASRSNRDGGYTF; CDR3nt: TGTGCCAGCAGGTCAAACCGGGATGGAGGCTACACCTTC
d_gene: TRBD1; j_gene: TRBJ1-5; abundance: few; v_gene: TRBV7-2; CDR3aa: CASSFYLTGGRPQHF; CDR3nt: TGTGCCAGCAGCTTTTACCTGACAGGGGGTAGGCCCCAGCATTTT
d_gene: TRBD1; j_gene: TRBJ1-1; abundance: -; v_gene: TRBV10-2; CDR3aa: CASRGQSLGTEAFF; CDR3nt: TGCGCCAGCAGGGGACAGTCCCTGGGCACTGAAGCTTTCTTT
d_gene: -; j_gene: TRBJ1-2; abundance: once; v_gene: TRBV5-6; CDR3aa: CASSLQGEYGYTF; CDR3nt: TGTGCCAGCAGCCTACAGGGTGAATATGGCTACACCTTC
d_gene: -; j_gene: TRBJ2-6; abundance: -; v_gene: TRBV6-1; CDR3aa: CASSEVRVSGANVLTF; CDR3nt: TGTGCCAGCAGTGAAGTGAGGGTCTCTGGGGCCAACGTCCTGACTTTC
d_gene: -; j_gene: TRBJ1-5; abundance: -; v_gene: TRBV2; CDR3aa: CASSGSNQPQHF; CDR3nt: TGTGCCAGCAGCGGTAGCAATCAGCCCCAGCATTTT
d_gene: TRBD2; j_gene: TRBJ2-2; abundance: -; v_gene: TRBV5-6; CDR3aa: CASSLGLAGRELFF; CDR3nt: TGTGCCAGCAGCTTGGGGTTAGCGGGACGGGAGCTGTTTTTT
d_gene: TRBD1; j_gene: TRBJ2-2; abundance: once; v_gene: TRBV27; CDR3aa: CASSPSGTGNTGELFF; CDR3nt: TGTGCCAGCAGTCCATCCGGGACAGGAAACACCGGGGAGCTGTTTTTT
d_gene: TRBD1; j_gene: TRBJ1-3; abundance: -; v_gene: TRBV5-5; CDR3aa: CASRLQGAHSGNTIYF; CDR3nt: TGTGCCAGCAGGTTACAGGGGGCCCACTCTGGAAACACCATATATTTT
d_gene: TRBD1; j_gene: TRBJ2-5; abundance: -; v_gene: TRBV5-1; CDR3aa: CASRLSGQTQETQYF; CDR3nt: TGCGCCAGCAGATTATCGGGACAGACACAAGAGACCCAGTACTTC
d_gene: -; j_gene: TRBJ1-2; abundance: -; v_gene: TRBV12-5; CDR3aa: CASGLVPRGAGSYGYTF; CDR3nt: TGTGCTAGTGGTTTGGTACCCCGGGGGGCAGGGAGCTATGGCTACACCTTC
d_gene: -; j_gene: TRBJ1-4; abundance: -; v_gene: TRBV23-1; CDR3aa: CASSQLKEIASEKLFF; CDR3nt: TGCGCCAGCAGTCAATTAAAGGAGATCGCCTCTGAAAAACTGTTTTTT
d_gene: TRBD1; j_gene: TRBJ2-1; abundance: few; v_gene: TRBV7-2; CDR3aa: CASSPYGTGGYNEQFF; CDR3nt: TGTGCCAGCAGCCCATATGGGACAGGGGGCTACAATGAGCAGTTCTTC
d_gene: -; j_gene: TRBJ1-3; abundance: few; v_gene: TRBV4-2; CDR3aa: CASSQDGGTGNTIYF; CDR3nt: TGTGCCAGCAGCCAAGATGGCGGAACTGGAAACACCATATATTTT
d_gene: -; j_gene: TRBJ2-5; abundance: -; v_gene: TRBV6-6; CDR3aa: CASSQGGETQYF; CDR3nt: TGTGCCAGCAGTCAGGGGGGCGAGACCCAGTACTTC
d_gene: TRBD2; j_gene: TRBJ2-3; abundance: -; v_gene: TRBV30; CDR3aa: CAWSVVAGGLGSTDTQYF; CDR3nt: TGTGCCTGGAGTGTGGTAGCGGGGGGGCTCGGGAGCACAGATACGCAGTATTTT
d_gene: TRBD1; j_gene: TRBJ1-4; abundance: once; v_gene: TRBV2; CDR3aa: CASSGGTGYEKLFF; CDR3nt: TGTGCCAGCTCAGGGGGCACGGGATATGAAAAACTGTTTTTT
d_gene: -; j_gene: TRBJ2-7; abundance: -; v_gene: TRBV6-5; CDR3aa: CASSYRGVSQQYF; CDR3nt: TGTGCCAGCAGTTACCGGGGTGTCAGCCAGCAGTACTTC
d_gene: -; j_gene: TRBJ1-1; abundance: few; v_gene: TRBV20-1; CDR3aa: CSARETAEAFF; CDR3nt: TGCAGTGCTAGGGAGACGGCCGAAGCTTTCTTT
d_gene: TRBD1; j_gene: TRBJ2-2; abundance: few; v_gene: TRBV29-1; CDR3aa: CSVERDRGTGELFF; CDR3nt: TGCAGCGTTGAAAGGGACAGGGGAACCGGGGAGCTGTTTTTT
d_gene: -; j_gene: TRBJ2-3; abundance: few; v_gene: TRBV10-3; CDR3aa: CAISESVEGRDTQYF; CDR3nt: TGTGCCATCAGTGAGTCGGTGGAGGGGAGGGATACGCAGTATTTT
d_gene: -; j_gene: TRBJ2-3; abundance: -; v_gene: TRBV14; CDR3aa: CASSQVKGRGGADTQYF; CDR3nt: TGTGCCAGCAGCCAAGTAAAGGGCAGGGGAGGGGCAGATACGCAGTATTTT
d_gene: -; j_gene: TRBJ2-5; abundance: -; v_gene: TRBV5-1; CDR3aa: CASSLLGGGLQGETQYF; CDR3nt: TGCGCCAGCAGCCTGCTGGGCGGGGGCTTGCAAGGAGAGACCCAGTACTTC
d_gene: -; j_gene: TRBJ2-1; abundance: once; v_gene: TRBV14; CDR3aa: CASSQSDEQFF; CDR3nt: TGTGCCAGCAGCCAAAGCGATGAGCAGTTCTTC
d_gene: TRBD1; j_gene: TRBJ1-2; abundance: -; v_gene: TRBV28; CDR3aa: CASSPATGDYGYTF; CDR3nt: TGTGCCAGCAGCCCGGCGACAGGGGACTATGGCTACACCTTC
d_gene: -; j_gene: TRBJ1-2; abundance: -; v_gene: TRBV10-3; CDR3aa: CAISGQPEEGYTF; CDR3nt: TGTGCCATCAGCGGACAGCCCGAAGAGGGCTACACCTTC
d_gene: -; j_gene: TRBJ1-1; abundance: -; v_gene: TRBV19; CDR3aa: CASSMGLVGARTEAFF; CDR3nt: TGTGCCAGTAGTATGGGCTTGGTGGGCGCGAGAACTGAAGCTTTCTTT
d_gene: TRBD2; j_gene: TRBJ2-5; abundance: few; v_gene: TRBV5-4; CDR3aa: CASSDLAGGPFYQETQYF; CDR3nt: TGTGCCAGCAGCGACCTAGCGGGAGGGCCCTTTTACCAAGAGACCCAGTACTTC
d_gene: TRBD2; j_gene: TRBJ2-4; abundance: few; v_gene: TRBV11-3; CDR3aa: CASSPDSGSVIQYF; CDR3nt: TGTGCCAGCAGCCCCGATAGCGGGAGTGTCATTCAGTACTTC
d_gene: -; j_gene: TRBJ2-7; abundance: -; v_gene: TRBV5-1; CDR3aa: CASSLAVVPYEQYF; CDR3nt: TGCGCCAGCAGCTTGGCGGTAGTCCCCTACGAGCAGTACTTC
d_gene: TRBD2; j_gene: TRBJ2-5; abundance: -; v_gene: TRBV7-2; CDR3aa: CASSETSGGLPQYF; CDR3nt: TGTGCCAGCAGCGAGACTAGCGGGGGGCTTCCCCAGTACTTC
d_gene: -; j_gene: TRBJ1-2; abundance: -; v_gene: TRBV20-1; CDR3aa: CSARDSNIF; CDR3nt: TGCAGTGCTAGAGATTCGAACATCTTC
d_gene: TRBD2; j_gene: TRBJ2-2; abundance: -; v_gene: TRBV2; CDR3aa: CASASGSNTGELFF; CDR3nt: TGTGCCAGCGCTAGCGGGTCGAACACCGGGGAGCTGTTTTTT
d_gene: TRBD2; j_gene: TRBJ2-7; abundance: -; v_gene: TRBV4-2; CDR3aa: CASSPGLATTYEQYF; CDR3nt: TGTGCCAGCAGCCCGGGACTAGCGACTACCTACGAGCAGTACTTC
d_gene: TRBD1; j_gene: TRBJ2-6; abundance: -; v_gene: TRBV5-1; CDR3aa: CASSLGTGGAFAGANVLTF; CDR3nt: TGCGCCAGCAGCTTGGGTACAGGGGGCGCCTTTGCTGGGGCCAACGTCCTGACTTTC
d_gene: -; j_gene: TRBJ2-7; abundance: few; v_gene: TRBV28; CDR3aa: CASSLPGDRYEQYF; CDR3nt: TGTGCCAGCAGTTTGCCGGGGGATAGGTACGAGCAGTACTTC
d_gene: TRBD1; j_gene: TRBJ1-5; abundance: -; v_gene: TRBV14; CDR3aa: CASSQGRLRTGDYSNQPQHF; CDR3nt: TGTGCCAGCAGCCAGGGTCGGTTGAGGACAGGGGACTATAGCAATCAGCCCCAGCATTTT
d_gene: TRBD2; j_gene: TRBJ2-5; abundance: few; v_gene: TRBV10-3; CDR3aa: CAISVGGGPTLQYF; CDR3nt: TGTGCCATCAGTGTCGGCGGGGGGCCCACACTTCAGTACTTC
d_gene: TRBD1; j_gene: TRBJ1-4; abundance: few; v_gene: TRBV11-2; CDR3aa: CASSADRGSEKLFF; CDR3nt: TGTGCCAGCAGCGCTGACAGGGGGAGTGAAAAACTGTTTTTT
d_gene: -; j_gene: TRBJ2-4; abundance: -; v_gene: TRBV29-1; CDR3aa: CSVLDGGKNIQYF; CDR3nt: TGCAGCGTCCTAGACGGGGGCAAAAACATTCAGTACTTC
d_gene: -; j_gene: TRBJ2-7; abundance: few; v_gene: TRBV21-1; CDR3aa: CASSPSGGLAGGSSYEQYF; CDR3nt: TGTGCCAGCAGCCCTAGTGGGGGTCTAGCGGGGGGAAGCTCCTACGAGCAGTACTTC
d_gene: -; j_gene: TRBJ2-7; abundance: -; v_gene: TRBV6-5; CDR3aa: CASSSPGQTTYEQYF; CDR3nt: TGTGCCAGCAGTTCTCCAGGACAGACGACCTACGAGCAGTACTTC
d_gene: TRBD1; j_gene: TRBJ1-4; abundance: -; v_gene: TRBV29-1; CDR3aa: CSVAEQGQANEKLFF; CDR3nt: TGCAGCGTTGCCGAACAGGGGCAAGCTAATGAAAAACTGTTTTTT
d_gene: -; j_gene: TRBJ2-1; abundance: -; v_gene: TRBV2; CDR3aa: CASSDGRANEQFF; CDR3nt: TGTGCCAGCAGTGATGGCAGGGCCAATGAGCAGTTCTTC
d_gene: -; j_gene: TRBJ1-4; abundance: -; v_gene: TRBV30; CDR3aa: CAWSPVTGSEKLFF; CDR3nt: TGTGCCTGGAGTCCCGTTACCGGTAGTGAAAAACTGTTTTTT
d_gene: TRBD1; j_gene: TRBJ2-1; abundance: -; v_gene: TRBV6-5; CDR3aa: CASSYDRGHEQFF; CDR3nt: TGTGCCAGCAGTTACGACAGGGGGCACGAGCAGTTCTTC
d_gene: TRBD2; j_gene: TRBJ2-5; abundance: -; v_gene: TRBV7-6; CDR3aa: CASSPPGGREKTQYF; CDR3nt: TGTGCCAGCAGCCCACCGGGCGGGAGGGAAAAGACCCAGTACTTC
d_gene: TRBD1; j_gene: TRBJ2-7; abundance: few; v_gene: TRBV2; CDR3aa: CASTVDRGGVYEQYF; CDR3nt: TGTGCCAGCACTGTGGACAGGGGCGGGGTCTACGAGCAGTACTTC
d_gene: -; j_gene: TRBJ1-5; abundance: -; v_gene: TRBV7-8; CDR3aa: CASSFNEYSNQPQHF; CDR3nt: TGTGCCAGCAGCTTCAACGAGTATAGCAATCAGCCCCAGCATTTT
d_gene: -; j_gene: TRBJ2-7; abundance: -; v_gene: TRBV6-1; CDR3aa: CASSLQSGYEQYF; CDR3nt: TGTGCCAGCAGTCTTCAGAGCGGCTACGAGCAGTACTTC
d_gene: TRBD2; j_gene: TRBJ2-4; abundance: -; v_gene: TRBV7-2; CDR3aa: CASSSPSGRLAKNIQYF; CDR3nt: TGTGCCAGCAGCTCCCCTAGCGGTAGACTAGCCAAAAACATTCAGTACTTC
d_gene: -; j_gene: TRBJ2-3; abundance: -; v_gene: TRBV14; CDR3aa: CASSPTSSSTDTQYF; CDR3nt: TGTGCCAGCAGCCCAACTAGCTCCAGCACAGATACGCAGTATTTT
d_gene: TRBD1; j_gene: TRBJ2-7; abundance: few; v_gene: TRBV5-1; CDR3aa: CASSSVAVPGQGMGYEQYF; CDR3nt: TGCGCCAGCAGCTCCGTCGCGGTTCCGGGACAGGGGATGGGGTACGAGCAGTACTTC
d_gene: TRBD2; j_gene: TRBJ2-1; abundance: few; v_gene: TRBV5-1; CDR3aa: CASSLLSGGNNEQFF; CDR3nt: TGCGCCAGCAGCTTGCTGTCGGGGGGAAACAATGAGCAGTTCTTC
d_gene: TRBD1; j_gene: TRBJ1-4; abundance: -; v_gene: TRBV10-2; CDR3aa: CASSDRSGTGYEKLFF; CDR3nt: TGCGCCAGCAGTGATCGCTCCGGGACAGGGTATGAAAAACTGTTTTTT